Listed below are T cell receptor beta chains from one sample, sequenced in a study of T cells in Graves' hyperthyroidism and ophthalmopathy. From the multiplex PCR reads, TCRdb called clonotypes with MiXCR, one entry per CDR3 protein. The table shows hundreds of thousands of distinct CDR3 sequences, with around 15% occurring only once. What was sequenced was blood. These receptors originate from a woman in her thirties with Graves' hyperthyroidism. The CDR3 runs from the conserved cysteine through the conserved F or W. The order of the fields is clone size, V gene, J gene, D gene, CDR3 DNA, CDR3 protein. A D gene is named only where the DNA matches it firmly. Size tells how often a clone was seen (once, few, many) or the class of an expanded clone, and some rows leave it out.

few	TRBV28	TRBJ2-5	TRBD2	TGTGCCAGCAGTTCTACTTTCCCCGGGGGGAGCCAAGAGACCCAGTACTTC	CASSSTFPGGSQETQYF
many	TRBV27	TRBJ2-3	.	TGTGCCAGCAGTCCGTACATACCTCCCGCAGATACGCAGTATTTT	CASSPYIPPADTQYF
.	TRBV6-9	TRBJ1-2	.	TGTGCCAGCATTTCTGACTCATGGGTCTTCTATGGCTACACCTTC	CASISDSWVFYGYTF
many	TRBV20-1	TRBJ2-3	.	TGCAGTGCTAGAGTCGGGGTGGACACAGATACGCAGTATTTT	CSARVGVDTDTQYF
many	TRBV20-1	TRBJ2-1	TRBD2	TGCAGTGCTAGACCAGCGGGAGGGCCAGGGAATGAGCAGTTCTTC	CSARPAGGPGNEQFF
many	TRBV20-1	TRBJ1-1	.	TGCAGAACAAGGTATCCAAGCTCGAACACTGAAGCTTTCTTT	CRTRYPSSNTEAFF
few	TRBV7-2	TRBJ2-1	TRBD1	TGTGCCAGTAATTTGGGACAGTACAATGAGCAGTTCTTC	CASNLGQYNEQFF
many	TRBV11-2	TRBJ2-3	.	TGTGCCAGCAGCTTAGATCGAGGGTTGGGAGATACGCAGTATTTT	CASSLDRGLGDTQYF
many	TRBV28	TRBJ2-7	.	TGTGCCAGCAGTTTTTGGGGACCCTACGAGCAGTACTTC	CASSFWGPYEQYF
many	TRBV5-1	TRBJ1-1	.	TGCGCCAGCAGCTTTGACCTAGCGGCGAACACTGAAGCTTTCTTT	CASSFDLAANTEAFF
few	TRBV7-9	TRBJ2-5	.	TGTGCCAGCAGCACCGAAGGACGTACCCAGTACTTC	CASSTEGRTQYF
many	TRBV6-2/TRBV6-3	TRBJ2-7	.	TGTGCCAGCAAGGTATCGGGATGGGCCGGCTACGAGCAGTACTTC	CASKVSGWAGYEQYF
few	TRBV6-1	TRBJ2-1	TRBD2	TGTGCCAGCAGTGAAGCGCTAGCGGGGACTTCGTATGAGCAGTTCTTC	CASSEALAGTSYEQFF
.	TRBV19	TRBJ2-7	TRBD1	TGTGCCAGTAGTATAGGCGGGACAGGGGCCCACGAGCAGTACTTC	CASSIGGTGAHEQYF
many	TRBV20-1	TRBJ2-5	.	TGCAGTGCTAGTGGACAGCAAGAGACCCAGTACTTC	CSASGQQETQYF
many	TRBV11-2	TRBJ2-2	TRBD2	TGTGCCAGCAGCTTAAAGAGACTAGCGGGAGTATCGGGCGGGGAGCTGTTTTTT	CASSLKRLAGVSGGELFF
many	TRBV2	TRBJ1-4	TRBD1	TGTGCCAGCAGGTCCCGGGACAGGGGAAAACTGTTTTTT	CASRSRDRGKLFF
many	TRBV5-1	TRBJ2-4	.	TGCGCCAGCAGCTTGGCTTCAGCCAAAAACATTCAGTACTTC	CASSLASAKNIQYF